Listed here are 9 T cell receptor beta chains from one sample, sequenced in a study of blood T cell repertoires in COVID-19. This table comes from immunoSEQ multiplex PCR, and its TCRdb copy is limited to in-frame clones, with some not included. The data show approximately 85,000 clones, 85% to 90% seen once. Sequenced sample: peripheral blood. All receptors come from an elderly woman with active or convalescent COVID-19.

This chain joins TRBV19 and TRBJ1-5; 8 bases are shared with TRBD1. This CDR3 is built from 16 residues. The V gene end was trimmed by 4 bases and the J gene end by 5 bases; junction bases not matched to a gene: 10. Germline V gene lookup returns CDR1 LNHDA and CDR2 SQIVND (reference sequence). The CDR3: CASSTIATGGDQPQHF. The CDR3, as DNA: TGTGCCAGTAGTACTATTGCAACAGGGGGAGATCAGCCCCAGCATTTT. The full variable domain, completed using reference TRBV19 and TRBJ1-5, is DGGITQSPKYLFRKEGQNVTLSCEQNLNHDAMYWYRQDPGQGLRLIYYSQIVNDFQKGDIAEGYSVSREKKESFPLTVTSAQKNPTAFYLCASSTIATGGDQPQHFGDGTRLSIL.

The chain couples TRBV9 to TRBJ1-6, with a weak D call TRBD1 (6 bases). This CDR3 has 17 amino acids. Germline loops: CDR1 SGDLS, CDR2 YYNGEE. Trimming took 4 bases from V and 0 from J, leaving 14 bases between them. The CDR3 DNA follows: TGTGCCAGCAGCCAGGGCCAGGGGCGCTCCTATAATTCACCCCTCCACTTT. Translating it yields CASSQGQGRSYNSPLHF.

The rearrangement links TRBV5-1 to TRBJ2-1; D possibly corresponds to TRBD1 (7 bases). The germline CDR1 and CDR2 sequences are SGHRS and YFSETQ. The CDR3 contains 15 residues. Trimming took 0 bases from V and 13 from J, leaving 20 bases between them. For the CDR3, the DNA is TGCGCCAGCAGCTTGGTGACAGGGTCCGGGAGCGATCAGTTCTTC. Protein sequence: CASSLVTGSGSDQFF.

V and J are TRBV25-1 and TRBJ1-2, with D tentatively TRBD1 (5 bases). This CDR3 has 11 amino acids. V lost 2 bases and J 7 bases, leaving 5 bases between the germline ends. From germline, CDR1 is MGHDK and CDR2 SYGVNS. CDR3 amino acids: CASSEDSGYTF. The CDR3 DNA reads as TGTGCCAGCAGTGAAGACAGTGGCTACACCTTC.

The chain links TRBV30 to TRBJ1-1; 7 bases are a match to TRBD1. This CDR3 has 14 residues. The germline V gene has CDR1 GTSNPN and CDR2 SVGIG (reference sequence). J gave up 6 bases and V 0 bases, and 7 bases lay outside the gene matches. The CDR3, as DNA: TGTGCCTGGAGTGTAGGTACAGGGGAGTCTGAAGCTTTCTTT. Translation gives CAWSVGTGESEAFF.

The chain joins TRBV10-2 to TRBJ2-3, with TRBD1 matching over 8 bases. J lost 3 bases, V lost 10 bases, and 6 bases had no gene match. The V gene's germline CDR1 is WSHSY and CDR2 SAAADI. The CDR3 has 13 residues. The CDR3 DNA is TGCGCCACCCAGGGGGCGCAGACAGATACGCAGTATTTT. Translated: CATQGAQTDTQYF.

The V gene is TRBV30, the J gene TRBJ1-6, with D hard to call. CDR1 and CDR2 from the germline V gene are GTSNPN and SVGIG (reference sequence). Deletions cut 3 bases from V and 4 bases from J, with 10 bases between. CDR3 length equals 14 residues. The chain's CDR3 is CAWRGYGYNSPLHF. The CDR3 DNA follows: TGTGCCTGGAGGGGTTACGGGTATAATTCACCCCTCCACTTT.

This clone showed up just once. At one boundary the junction diverges from the germline segment, which might be a read error. The chain employs TRBV7-7 and TRBJ1-1; no firm D call. Looked up from germline, CDR1 is SSHAT and CDR2 is FNYEAQ (reference sequence). This CDR3 contains 13 residues. In DNA form, the CDR3 reads TGTGCTAGCAGCGAAAGACACAACACTGAAGCTTTCTTT. Encoded protein: CASSERHNTEAFF. The complete variable domain, with remaining parts taken from reference TRBV7-7 and TRBJ1-1, reads GAGVSQSPRYKVTKRGQDVTLRCDPISSHATLYWYQQALGQGPEFLTYFNYEAQPDKSGLPSDRFSAERPEGSISTLTIQRTEQRDSAMYRCASSERHNTEAFFGQGTRLTVV.

The chain has TRBV6-6 and TRBJ2-5; TRBD1 aligns across 10 bases. From germline, CDR1 is MNHNY and CDR2 SVGAGI (reference sequence). Losses at the gene ends were 5 bases for V and 5 bases for J; bases not matched to a gene: 5. The CDR3 loop spans 14 amino acids. The CDR3 spells CASSDRTGGETQYF. In DNA form, the CDR3 reads TGTGCCAGCAGTGACCGGACAGGGGGTGAGACCCAGTACTTC.